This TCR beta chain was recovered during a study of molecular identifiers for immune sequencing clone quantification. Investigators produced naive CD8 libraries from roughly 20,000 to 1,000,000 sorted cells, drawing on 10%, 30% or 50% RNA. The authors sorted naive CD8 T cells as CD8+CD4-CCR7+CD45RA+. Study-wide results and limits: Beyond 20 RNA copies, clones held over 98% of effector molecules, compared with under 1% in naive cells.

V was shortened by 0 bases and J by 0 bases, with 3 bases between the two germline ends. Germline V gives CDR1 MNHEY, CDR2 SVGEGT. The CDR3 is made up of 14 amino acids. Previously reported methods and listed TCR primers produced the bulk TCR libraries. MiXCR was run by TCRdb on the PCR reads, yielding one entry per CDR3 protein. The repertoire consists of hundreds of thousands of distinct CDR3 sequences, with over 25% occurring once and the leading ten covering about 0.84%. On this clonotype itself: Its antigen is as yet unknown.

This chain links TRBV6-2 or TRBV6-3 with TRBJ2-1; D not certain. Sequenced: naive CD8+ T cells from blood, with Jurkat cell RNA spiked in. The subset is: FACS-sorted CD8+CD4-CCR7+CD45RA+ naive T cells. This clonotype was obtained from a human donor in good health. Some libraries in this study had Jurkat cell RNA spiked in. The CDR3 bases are TGTGCCAGCAGTTACTCGAACTCCTACAATGAGCAGTTCTTC. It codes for CASSYSNSYNEQFF.